Listed below are T cell receptor beta chains from one sample, sequenced in a study of blood T cell repertoires in COVID-19. Some clones are missing from TCRdb's copy, which holds only in-frame ones; the method was immunoSEQ multiplex PCR. The table records 250,000 to 400,000 clones, 75% to 90% of them present only once. Input material: peripheral blood. Receptors originate from a woman in her twenties or thirties with COVID-19, enrolled during active disease. Both conserved end residues are part of each CDR3. The D gene is left open where the match is weak. The listing skips clone size in some rows; elsewhere it reads once, few, many or a size class.

size,J,V,D,CDR3,DNA
.,TRBJ2-2,TRBV5-4,TRBD2,CASSLDWTSGRPVTGELFF,TGTGCCAGCAGCCTTGATTGGACTAGCGGGAGGCCCGTAACCGGGGAGCTGTTTTTT
.,TRBJ1-1,TRBV27,.,CASSLSREGNTEAFF,TGTGCCAGCAGTTTATCCCGGGAGGGGAACACTGAAGCTTTCTTT
.,TRBJ2-1,TRBV13,.,CASSLRIAAYNEQFF,TGTGCCAGCAGCTTAAGGATTGCGGCCTACAATGAGCAGTTCTTC
.,TRBJ1-2,TRBV30,.,CAWSLLGQGNGYTF,TGTGCCTGGAGCCTACTCGGGCAGGGCAATGGCTACACCTTC
.,TRBJ1-1,TRBV7-2,.,CASSLGLGRRNEAFF,TGTGCCAGCAGCTTAGGTTTGGGCAGGCGAAATGAAGCTTTCTTT
.,TRBJ2-3,TRBV11-2,.,CASSLVGGGPTDTQYF,TGTGCCAGCAGCTTAGTAGGGGGAGGGCCCACAGATACGCAGTATTTT
.,TRBJ1-3,TRBV5-1,.,CASSFVGAGNTIYF,TGCGCCAGCAGCTTCGTAGGGGCTGGAAACACCATATATTTT
.,TRBJ1-2,TRBV5-1,TRBD1,CASSLEAGQGNGYTF,TGCGCCAGCAGCTTGGAAGCGGGACAGGGGAATGGCTACACCTTC
.,TRBJ1-1,TRBV6-5,.,CASSYVRETEAFF,TGTGCCAGCAGTTACGTACGGGAAACTGAAGCTTTCTTT
once,TRBJ1-2,TRBV6-1,.,CASSEALWTETGGHTF,TGTGCCAGCAGTGAAGCCCTTTGGACAGAGACGGGTGGCCACACCTTC
.,TRBJ2-7,TRBV5-6,TRBD2,CASSLRTSGIFSYEQYF,TGTGCCAGCAGCTTACGGACTAGCGGGATTTTCTCCTACGAGCAGTACTTC
.,TRBJ2-1,TRBV7-2,TRBD2,CASSLLADSYNEQFF,TGTGCCAGCAGCTTACTAGCGGACTCCTACAATGAGCAGTTCTTC
.,TRBJ2-7,TRBV4-1,TRBD2,CASSQVTSVASYEQYF,TGCGCCAGCAGCCAGGTGACTAGCGTCGCCTCCTACGAGCAGTACTTC
.,TRBJ2-7,TRBV28,TRBD1,CASTLGGTGAYEQYF,TGTGCCAGCACCTTAGGCGGGACAGGGGCCTACGAGCAGTACTTC
.,TRBJ1-4,TRBV27,.,CASSDRTNEKLFF,TGTGCCAGCAGCGACAGAACTAATGAAAAACTGTTTTTT
.,TRBJ2-1,TRBV21-1,.,CASSKVVKPGGNEQFF,TGTGCCAGCAGCAAAGTAGTAAAGCCAGGGGGCAATGAGCAGTTCTTC
.,TRBJ2-5,TRBV11-3,TRBD1,CASSPGTGAKTQYF,TGTGCCAGCAGCCCAGGGACAGGGGCGAAGACCCAGTACTTC
.,TRBJ1-5,TRBV19,.,CASSISGQPQHF,TGTGCCAGTAGTATTTCGGGGCAGCCCCAGCATTTT
once,TRBJ2-1,TRBV5-8,.,CASSLAEGRYYNEQFF,TGTGCCAGCAGCTTGGCCGAAGGGAGATACTACAATGAGCAGTTCTTC
.,TRBJ1-1,TRBV3-1/TRBV3-2,TRBD1,CASSRRDRGTEAFF,TGTGCCAGCAGCCGCCGGGACAGGGGCACTGAAGCTTTCTTT
.,TRBJ2-7,TRBV5-8,TRBD1,CASSFSGTGNYEQYF,TGTGCCAGCAGCTTTTCCGGGACAGGGAACTACGAGCAGTACTTC
.,TRBJ2-3,TRBV10-3,TRBD2,CAISELPGTQGTSGRLTDTQYF,TGTGCCATCAGTGAGTTACCCGGGACCCAAGGGACTAGCGGGAGGCTCACAGATACGCAGTATTTT
.,TRBJ1-4,TRBV18,TRBD1,CASSPFGGQGGEKLFF,TGTGCCAGCTCACCCTTCGGGGGACAGGGTGGTGAAAAACTGTTTTTT
.,TRBJ1-3,TRBV15,.,CATSRDSGSGNTIYF,TGTGCCACCAGCAGAGATTCAGGCTCTGGAAACACCATATATTTT
.,TRBJ2-1,TRBV15,TRBD2,CATSRGTSGAYNEQFF,TGTGCCACCAGCAGGGGGACTAGCGGTGCCTACAATGAGCAGTTCTTC
.,TRBJ1-4,TRBV7-9,.,CASSSKGVRGNEKLFF,TGTGCCAGCAGCTCAAAAGGGGTACGAGGTAATGAAAAACTGTTTTTT
.,TRBJ1-5,TRBV27,TRBD1,CASSSFGTGGQFQPQHF,TGTGCCAGCAGTTCCTTTGGGACAGGGGGCCAATTTCAGCCCCAGCATTTT